The rows below give T cell receptor beta chains drawn from one sample of a study of vaccination and CD4 T cells after COVID-19. MiXCR, run by TCRdb on the PCR reads, gives a single entry per CDR3 protein. The sample holds about 19,000 distinct CDR3 sequences; approximately 39% are singletons and the top ten take roughly 13%. Their specific antigens are unknown. The source material was cultured CD4+ T cells from blood. The receptors here all came from a human donor with COVID-19. The CDR3 runs from the conserved cysteine through the conserved F or W. Each record gives: D gene, J gene, V gene, clone size, CDR3 protein, CDR3 DNA. D genes are given only for firm matches. Size is stated for part of the rows, as once, few or many counts, or as a class when the clone is expanded.

d_call: -
j_call: TRBJ1-3
v_call: TRBV27
clone_size: few
cdr3_aa: CATPPESGNTIYF
cdr3_nt: TGTGCCACCCCTCCAGAGTCTGGAAACACCATATATTTT

d_call: TRBD1
j_call: TRBJ1-2
v_call: TRBV19
clone_size: -
cdr3_aa: CASSALPGQGATGYTF
cdr3_nt: TGTGCCAGTAGTGCTCTACCGGGACAGGGGGCGACGGGCTACACCTTC

d_call: TRBD1
j_call: TRBJ1-2
v_call: TRBV19
clone_size: -
cdr3_aa: CASSIDGTDTGYTF
cdr3_nt: TGTGCCAGTAGTATAGACGGGACAGATACTGGCTACACCTTC

d_call: TRBD2
j_call: TRBJ2-3
v_call: TRBV5-6
clone_size: few
cdr3_aa: CASTPPERGARPLADTQYF
cdr3_nt: TGTGCCAGCACCCCTCCTGAGCGGGGGGCCCGTCCCTTAGCAGATACGCAGTATTTT

d_call: -
j_call: TRBJ1-3
v_call: TRBV29-1
clone_size: -
cdr3_aa: CSVTLTGNTIYF
cdr3_nt: TGCAGCGTTACACTGACTGGAAACACCATATATTTT

d_call: TRBD2
j_call: TRBJ2-2
v_call: TRBV5-1
clone_size: -
cdr3_aa: CASSLGSGGAWTGELFF
cdr3_nt: TGCGCCAGCAGCTTGGGGAGCGGGGGAGCATGGACCGGGGAGCTGTTTTTT

d_call: -
j_call: TRBJ2-3
v_call: TRBV7-2
clone_size: -
cdr3_aa: CASSTRDGRTDTQYF
cdr3_nt: TGTGCCAGCAGCACGAGGGACGGCCGCACAGATACGCAGTATTTT

d_call: -
j_call: TRBJ1-2
v_call: TRBV24-1
clone_size: -
cdr3_aa: CATAGGIYGYTF
cdr3_nt: TGTGCCACCGCGGGGGGGATCTATGGCTACACCTTC

d_call: -
j_call: TRBJ2-7
v_call: TRBV12-3/TRBV12-4
clone_size: -
cdr3_aa: CASSPDIWAYEQYF
cdr3_nt: TGTGCCAGCAGTCCGGACATTTGGGCTTACGAGCAGTACTTC

d_call: -
j_call: TRBJ1-2
v_call: TRBV6-1
clone_size: -
cdr3_aa: CASRPTGTYGYTF
cdr3_nt: TGTGCCAGCAGGCCCACAGGGACCTATGGCTACACCTTC

d_call: -
j_call: TRBJ1-2
v_call: TRBV7-9
clone_size: few
cdr3_aa: CATRQGLPAYYGYTF
cdr3_nt: TGTGCCACCCGGCAGGGGCTACCAGCCTATTATGGCTACACCTTC

d_call: -
j_call: TRBJ1-2
v_call: TRBV7-2
clone_size: -
cdr3_aa: CASSLAGSVGGYGYTF
cdr3_nt: TGTGCCAGCAGCTTGGCCGGTTCGGTAGGGGGCTATGGCTACACCTTC

d_call: TRBD1
j_call: TRBJ1-2
v_call: TRBV12-3/TRBV12-4
clone_size: few
cdr3_aa: CASSSGTGTYGYTF
cdr3_nt: TGTGCCAGCAGCTCCGGGACAGGGACGTATGGCTACACCTTC

d_call: TRBD2
j_call: TRBJ2-2
v_call: TRBV4-1
clone_size: medium-sized
cdr3_aa: CASSAGLAGGPGELFF
cdr3_nt: TGCGCCAGCAGCGCAGGACTAGCGGGGGGGCCCGGGGAGCTGTTTTTT

d_call: TRBD1
j_call: TRBJ1-4
v_call: TRBV27
clone_size: few
cdr3_aa: CASSKGAPNEKLFF
cdr3_nt: TGTGCCAGCAGTAAGGGGGCGCCTAATGAAAAACTGTTTTTT

d_call: TRBD1
j_call: TRBJ2-3
v_call: TRBV7-2
clone_size: few
cdr3_aa: CASSAGTGRTDTQYF
cdr3_nt: TGTGCCAGCAGCGCCGGGACAGGGAGGACAGATACGCAGTATTTT

d_call: TRBD1
j_call: TRBJ1-5
v_call: TRBV7-2
clone_size: few
cdr3_aa: CASSSYQGADGNQPQHF
cdr3_nt: TGTGCCAGCAGCTCGTACCAGGGGGCCGATGGCAATCAGCCCCAGCATTTT

d_call: TRBD2
j_call: TRBJ2-7
v_call: TRBV24-1
clone_size: few
cdr3_aa: CATSDSVLAGYEQYF
cdr3_nt: TGTGCCACCAGTGACTCAGTCCTAGCGGGGTACGAGCAGTACTTC

d_call: -
j_call: TRBJ1-6
v_call: TRBV23-1
clone_size: -
cdr3_aa: CASSLKRRMGNSPLHF
cdr3_nt: TGCGCCAGCAGCCTTAAGCGGAGGATGGGGAATTCACCCCTCCACTTT

d_call: -
j_call: TRBJ2-3
v_call: TRBV20-1
clone_size: few
cdr3_aa: CSARWGDDTQYF
cdr3_nt: TGCAGTGCTAGGTGGGGGGATGATACGCAGTATTTT

d_call: TRBD1
j_call: TRBJ1-1
v_call: TRBV28
clone_size: -
cdr3_aa: CASRTGTGSTEAFF
cdr3_nt: TGTGCCAGCAGGACCGGGACAGGGAGCACTGAAGCTTTCTTT

d_call: -
j_call: TRBJ2-7
v_call: TRBV5-6
clone_size: -
cdr3_aa: CASSLGVFEQYF
cdr3_nt: TGTGCCAGCAGCTTGGGGGTCTTCGAGCAGTACTTC

d_call: -
j_call: TRBJ2-7
v_call: TRBV7-6
clone_size: -
cdr3_aa: CASSSLGRDGSYEQYF
cdr3_nt: TGTGCCAGCAGCAGCTTGGGGCGGGACGGATCCTACGAGCAGTACTTC

d_call: -
j_call: TRBJ2-4
v_call: TRBV20-1
clone_size: few
cdr3_aa: CSAEGIKTKNIQYF
cdr3_nt: TGCAGTGCCGAGGGGATTAAAACCAAAAACATTCAGTACTTC

d_call: -
j_call: TRBJ1-5
v_call: TRBV6-2/TRBV6-3
clone_size: -
cdr3_aa: CASTNVLSQPQHF
cdr3_nt: TGTGCCAGCACTAACGTGTTGAGTCAGCCCCAGCATTTT

d_call: -
j_call: TRBJ2-7
v_call: TRBV6-1
clone_size: -
cdr3_aa: CASSEYYRGIYEQYF
cdr3_nt: TGTGCCAGCAGTGAATATTACAGAGGAATCTACGAGCAGTACTTC

d_call: -
j_call: TRBJ2-3
v_call: TRBV19
clone_size: -
cdr3_aa: CASSSSQTVMYTDTQYF
cdr3_nt: TGTGCCAGTAGTTCATCCCAGACAGTTATGTACACAGATACGCAGTATTTT

d_call: -
j_call: TRBJ1-1
v_call: TRBV29-1
clone_size: -
cdr3_aa: CSVERGRTEAFF
cdr3_nt: TGCAGCGTTGAGCGGGGAAGGACTGAAGCTTTCTTT

d_call: TRBD1
j_call: TRBJ2-2
v_call: TRBV5-1
clone_size: few
cdr3_aa: CASRDRVNTGELFF
cdr3_nt: TGCGCCAGCCGGGACAGGGTGAACACCGGGGAGCTGTTTTTT

d_call: TRBD2
j_call: TRBJ2-1
v_call: TRBV5-4
clone_size: few
cdr3_aa: CASSLPGGSYNEQFF
cdr3_nt: TGTGCCAGCAGCTTGCCGGGGGGCTCCTACAATGAGCAGTTCTTC

d_call: -
j_call: TRBJ1-1
v_call: TRBV11-3
clone_size: few
cdr3_aa: CASSLKNTEAFF
cdr3_nt: TGTGCCAGCAGCTTAAAGAACACTGAAGCTTTCTTT

d_call: -
j_call: TRBJ2-5
v_call: TRBV7-2
clone_size: few
cdr3_aa: CASSLVPSVGETQYF
cdr3_nt: TGTGCCAGCAGCTTAGTTCCTAGCGTGGGAGAGACCCAGTACTTC

d_call: TRBD2
j_call: TRBJ2-5
v_call: TRBV20-1
clone_size: few
cdr3_aa: CSARDTSAEETQYF
cdr3_nt: TGCAGTGCTAGAGATACTAGCGCGGAAGAGACCCAGTACTTC

d_call: TRBD1
j_call: TRBJ2-7
v_call: TRBV2
clone_size: few
cdr3_aa: CASRSPGTGAEQYF
cdr3_nt: TGTGCCAGCAGGTCCCCCGGGACAGGGGCCGAGCAGTACTTC

d_call: TRBD1
j_call: TRBJ2-5
v_call: TRBV7-8
clone_size: -
cdr3_aa: CASSPSHTGGETQYF
cdr3_nt: TGTGCCAGCAGCCCCTCCCATACAGGGGGAGAGACCCAGTACTTC

d_call: -
j_call: TRBJ2-1
v_call: TRBV4-3
clone_size: few
cdr3_aa: CASSQDKSSYNEQFF
cdr3_nt: TGCGCCAGCAGCCAAGACAAGAGCTCCTACAATGAGCAGTTCTTC

d_call: TRBD1
j_call: TRBJ2-2
v_call: TRBV6-1
clone_size: once
cdr3_aa: CASTRFGRDSNTGELFF
cdr3_nt: TGTGCCAGCACTCGATTTGGCCGGGACAGCAACACCGGGGAGCTGTTTTTT

d_call: -
j_call: TRBJ1-5
v_call: TRBV20-1
clone_size: -
cdr3_aa: CSARPPGAGDSNQPQHF
cdr3_nt: TGCAGTGCTAGACCACCGGGGGCGGGGGATAGCAATCAGCCCCAGCATTTT

d_call: -
j_call: TRBJ2-4
v_call: TRBV28
clone_size: -
cdr3_aa: CASSLPGDLAKNIQYF
cdr3_nt: TGTGCCAGCAGTTTACCAGGGGACTTAGCCAAAAACATTCAGTACTTC

d_call: TRBD1
j_call: TRBJ1-1
v_call: TRBV30
clone_size: -
cdr3_aa: CAWVPGTGGTEAFF
cdr3_nt: TGTGCCTGGGTCCCCGGGACAGGGGGCACTGAAGCTTTCTTT

d_call: TRBD2
j_call: TRBJ2-7
v_call: TRBV27
clone_size: -
cdr3_aa: CASSPRLAGGQGEQYF
cdr3_nt: TGTGCCAGCAGTCCGCGACTAGCGGGGGGGCAGGGGGAGCAGTACTTC

d_call: TRBD1
j_call: TRBJ1-5
v_call: TRBV20-1
clone_size: few
cdr3_aa: CSAEPPGQSNQPQHF
cdr3_nt: TGCAGTGCCGAACCACCGGGACAGTCGAATCAGCCCCAGCATTTT

d_call: -
j_call: TRBJ1-5
v_call: TRBV7-2
clone_size: few
cdr3_aa: CASSTTGTSNQPQHF
cdr3_nt: TGTGCCAGCAGCACTACAGGGACTAGCAATCAGCCCCAGCATTTT

d_call: -
j_call: TRBJ1-3
v_call: TRBV5-4
clone_size: -
cdr3_aa: CASSLGGPGNTIYF
cdr3_nt: TGTGCCAGCAGCTTGGGGGGGCCTGGAAACACCATATATTTT

d_call: TRBD2
j_call: TRBJ2-5
v_call: TRBV20-1
clone_size: few
cdr3_aa: CSAPSGGTSGGAVRETQYF
cdr3_nt: TGCAGTGCTCCCTCGGGCGGGACTAGCGGGGGGGCTGTAAGAGAGACCCAGTACTTC

d_call: -
j_call: TRBJ1-2
v_call: TRBV11-3
clone_size: few
cdr3_aa: CASSLSPSNYGYTF
cdr3_nt: TGTGCCAGCAGCTTGTCCCCTAGTAACTATGGCTACACCTTC

d_call: -
j_call: TRBJ2-5
v_call: TRBV7-8
clone_size: -
cdr3_aa: CASSLVRQETQYF
cdr3_nt: TGTGCCAGCAGCTTAGTTAGACAAGAGACCCAGTACTTC